Described below is a single TCR beta chain sequence and its context. What it binds is unknown. The entry originates in a study of cytomegalovirus exposure and HLA in healthy donors. Overall study context: HLA-typed donors were the source of 82 million or so unique TCRs, which an early data release held. Study conclusions and caveats: CMV serostatus was the sole immune exposure data available. In vitro work confirmed that a few CMV-associated chains recognize CMV antigens.

The CDR3 extends over 17 amino acids. Trimming stripped 1 base from V and 0 bases from J, with 14 bases between. Per germline, CDR1 SGHRS and CDR2 YFSETQ. The PCR employed 60 Vbeta primers together with 13 Jbeta primers. Sequenced by immunoSEQ multiplex PCR; TCRdb stores in-frame clones only, minus some. The data show about 94,000 clones, with roughly 80% seen just once and more than 6% held by the top ten. Input material: PBMCs. The chain links TRBV5-1 to TRBJ1-3; a weak D match, TRBD1 (6 bases). The clonotype was recovered from a man aged 35 to 55 in good health and CMV-seropositive. CDR3 nucleotides: TGCGCCAGCAGCTTGTTTTTACAGGGTAGCTCTGGAAACACCATATATTTT. It yields the protein CASSLFLQGSSGNTIYF.